Shown below are 15 T cell receptor beta chains from a single sample sequenced in a study of blood T cell repertoires in COVID-19. The assay was immunoSEQ multiplex PCR, and TCRdb's table has in-frame clones only and misses some. The sample includes around 360,000 clones, roughly 84% seen only once; the top ten take 3%. Sequenced material: PBMCs or T cells enriched from blood (not recorded which). The receptors originated from a young woman who had recovered from COVID-19.

The chain links TRBV7-2 to TRBJ2-4; no firm D call. Between the trimmed V and J ends, which lost 1 base and 8 bases, there was a span of 12 bases. The CDR3 has 14 residues. Germline CDR1 reads SGHTA; CDR2 reads FQGNSA. CDR3 nucleotides: TGTGCCAGCAGCTTAGGAGTGTCTGCGGACATTCAGTACTTC. Encoded protein: CASSLGVSADIQYF.

The rearrangement joins TRBV13 to TRBJ1-6; 8 positions match TRBD1. This CDR3 region has 15 residues. Trimming at V came to 5 bases and at J to 5 bases, leaving 5 bases not matched to a gene. The germline V gene encodes CDR1 PRHDT and CDR2 FYEKMQ (reference sequence). As DNA, the CDR3 is TGTGCCAGCAGCAGACGACAGGGGAATAATTCACCCCTCCACTTT. It translates to CASSRRQGNNSPLHF.

The chain carries TRBV9 and TRBJ2-7, with 10 bases that match TRBD2. Germline assignment: CDR1 SGDLS and CDR2 YYNGEE. CDR3 length: 15 amino acids. Trimming at V came to 3 bases and at J to 4 bases, leaving 7 bases not matched to a gene. Written as DNA, the CDR3 is TGTGCCAGCAGCGGGACTAGCGGTGAACCGTACGAGCAGTACTTC. This gives the protein CASSGTSGEPYEQYF. The complete variable domain, with remaining parts taken from reference TRBV9 and TRBJ2-7, reads DSGVTQTPKHLITATGQRVTLRCSPRSGDLSVYWYQQSLDQGLQFLIQYYNGEERAKGNILERFSAQQFPDLHSELNLSSLELGDSALYFCASSGTSGEPYEQYFGPGTRLTVT.

This clone was counted between two and nine times. The chain combines TRBV5-1 with TRBJ1-1, with TRBD1 matching over 10 bases. Germline V gene data show CDR1 as SGHRS and CDR2 as YFSETQ. Trimming removed 4 bases from V and 5 bases from J; junction bases left unmatched: 5. CDR3 length equals 14 residues. In nucleotides, the CDR3 is TGCGCCAGCAGCGAAGACAGGGGGCCTACTGAAGCTTTCTTT. This gives the protein CASSEDRGPTEAFF.

The count of this clone is one. V and J are TRBV7-2 and TRBJ2-3; TRBD2 aligns across 9 bases. Germline V gene data show CDR1 as SGHTA and CDR2 as FQGNSA. CDR3 size: 15 residues. Trimming took 5 bases from V and 5 from J; bases not matched to a gene: 8. The CDR3 spells CASSPISGSLDTQYF. The CDR3 DNA is TGTGCCAGCAGCCCCATTAGCGGGAGTTTAGATACGCAGTATTTT. Full variable domain (rest looked up from reference TRBV7-2 and TRBJ2-3): GAGVSQSPSNKVTEKGKDVELRCDPISGHTALYWYRQSLGQGLEFLIYFQGNSAPDKSGLPSDRFSAERTGGSVSTLTIQRTQQEDSAVYLCASSPISGSLDTQYFGPGTRLTVL.

CDR3 in amino acids: CASSWRRGSEETQYF. DNA of the CDR3: TGTGCCAGCAGCTGGAGAAGAGGGAGTGAAGAGACCCAGTACTTC. The chain uses TRBV2 and TRBJ2-5; D is possibly TRBD2 (5 bases). The CDR3 covers 15 residues. CDR1 SNHLY and CDR2 FYNNEI come from the germline V gene. Trimming stripped 6 bases from V and 3 bases from J, with 17 bases between.

The CDR3 loop reads CATSDPRGGTGELFF. CDR3 nucleotides: TGTGCCACCAGTGACCCCCGGGGGGGCACCGGGGAGCTGTTTTTT. The V and J genes are TRBV24-1 and TRBJ2-2; 8 bases are a match to TRBD2. The germline V gene encodes CDR1 KGHDR and CDR2 SFDVKD. The CDR3 is 15 residues long. V lost 4 bases to trimming and J lost 4 bases; unmatched junction nucleotides: 4.

The V gene is TRBV19, the J gene TRBJ2-5; possible D gene TRBD2, 6 bases. Trimming cost V 3 bases and J 4 bases, with 18 bases left between them. Germline V gene lookup returns CDR1 LNHDA and CDR2 SQIVND (reference sequence). The CDR3 is made up of 16 amino acids. CDR3 nucleotide sequence: TGTGCCAGTAGTATCCCCCTCGCGGGGCTACCAGAGACCCAGTACTTC. Translation gives CASSIPLAGLPETQYF.

This chain uses TRBV2 with TRBJ1-1; D remains unclear. The ends were cut back, 3 bases at V and 0 bases at J, with 5 bases in the middle. Germline assignment: CDR1 SNHLY and CDR2 FYNNEI. This CDR3 is 13 amino acids long. This chain's CDR3 is CASSDTLNTEAFF. For the CDR3, the DNA is TGTGCCAGCAGTGACACATTGAACACTGAAGCTTTCTTT.

This chain connects TRBV12-3 or TRBV12-4 to TRBJ1-2, with a weak D call TRBD1 (6 bases). Trimming shortened V by 4 bases and J by 4 bases, and 10 bases separated the two germline ends. This CDR3 is built from 13 residues. The CDR3 loop reads CASSSSGVYGYTF. In nucleotides, the CDR3 is TGTGCCAGCAGTTCCTCAGGGGTCTATGGCTACACCTTC.

The chain links TRBV6-5 to TRBJ2-2; 9 bases align to TRBD1. The length of the CDR3 is 15 residues. With 0 bases clipped from V and 5 bases from J, the junction kept 1 base outside the gene matches. Germline V CDR1 and CDR2: MNHEY, SVGAGI. The CDR3 DNA reads as TGTGCCAGCAGTTACTCGACAGGGGGGACCGGGGAGCTGTTTTTT. Protein product: CASSYSTGGTGELFF.

The CDR3 DNA sequence: TGTGCCAGCAGCTCGGCAGGGGGCGCGTATGGCTACACCTTC. This encodes CASSSAGGAYGYTF. V is TRBV5-6 and J is TRBJ1-2; TRBD1 aligns across 8 bases. V shed 3 bases, J shed 5 bases, and the junction held 6 bases outside the gene matches. This CDR3 region has 14 residues. Per germline, CDR1 SGHDT and CDR2 YYEEEE.

This clone was recorded a few times. The J gene is TRBJ1-1, the V gene TRBV9; no reliable D call. In germline, CDR1 is SGDLS, CDR2 YYNGEE. V was cut by 0 bases and J by 2 bases, with 8 bases left in between. The CDR3 loop spans 14 amino acids. The CDR3 DNA sequence: TGTGCCAGCAGCGTAGAAATCGGTAACACTGAAGCTTTCTTT. Residues: CASSVEIGNTEAFF. The whole variable domain, filled in from reference TRBV9 and TRBJ1-1, reads DSGVTQTPKHLITATGQRVTLRCSPRSGDLSVYWYQQSLDQGLQFLIQYYNGEERAKGNILERFSAQQFPDLHSELNLSSLELGDSALYFCASSVEIGNTEAFFGQGTRLTVV.

The V call is TRBV7-9, the J call TRBJ2-1, with 10 bases identical to TRBD2. This CDR3 spans 15 amino acids. V shed 0 bases and J 9 bases; nucleotides not matched to a gene: 5. Per the germline V gene, CDR1 is SEHNR and CDR2 is FQNEAQ (reference sequence). CDR3 in amino acids: CASSLAPAGGPEQFF. CDR3 bases: TGTGCCAGCAGCTTAGCGCCAGCGGGGGGGCCTGAGCAGTTCTTC.

The chain has TRBV18 and TRBJ2-7, with D possibly being TRBD1 (5 bases). Trimming pared 6 bases from V and 2 bases from J, leaving 11 bases between. The CDR3 runs 13 residues. Looked up from germline, CDR1 is KGHSH and CDR2 is LQKENI. In nucleotides, the CDR3 is TGTGCCAGCTCCCAGGGTAACCCCTACGAGCAGTACTTC. Amino acids: CASSQGNPYEQYF.